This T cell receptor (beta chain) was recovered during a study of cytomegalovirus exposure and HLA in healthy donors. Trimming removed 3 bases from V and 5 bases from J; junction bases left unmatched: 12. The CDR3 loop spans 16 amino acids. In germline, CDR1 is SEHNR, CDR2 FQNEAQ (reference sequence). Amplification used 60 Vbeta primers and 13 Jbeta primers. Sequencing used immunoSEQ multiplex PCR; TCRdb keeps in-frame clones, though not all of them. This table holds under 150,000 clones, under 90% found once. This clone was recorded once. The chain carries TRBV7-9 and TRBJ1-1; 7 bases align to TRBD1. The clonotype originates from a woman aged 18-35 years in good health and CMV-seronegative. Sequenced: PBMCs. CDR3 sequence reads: CASSFRTGVGRTEAFF. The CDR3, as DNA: TGTGCCAGCAGCTTCCGCACAGGGGTAGGTCGGACTGAAGCTTTCTTT.